Sequencing of this T cell receptor beta chain was carried out in a study of blood T cells in healthy people across ages. Study-wide points: Possibly, changes in expanded clonotypes were confounded because donor CMV status was unknown.

Sample-barcoded 5' priming and a J-beta primer mix drove a second PCR of about 7 to 12 cycles. All samples gave at least 2.5 million CDR3-containing paired-end reads. MiXCR, run by TCRdb on the 5' RACE reads, gives a single entry per CDR3 protein. Here the sample spans over 600,000 distinct CDR3 sequences, more than 20% being singletons. The length of the CDR3 is 14 residues. Germline CDR1 and CDR2: LGHDT and YNNKEL (reference sequence). Trimming stripped 7 bases from V and 3 bases from J, with 14 bases between. This clonotype was detected only a few times. No antigen is known for it. This chain connects TRBV3-1 to TRBJ2-3; D uncertain. The TCR comes from a man in his 70s in good health. Input material: blood. This CDR3 reads CASNDPRQTDTQYF. The CDR3 nucleotides read TGTGCCAGCAATGACCCGCGTCAGACAGATACGCAGTATTTT.